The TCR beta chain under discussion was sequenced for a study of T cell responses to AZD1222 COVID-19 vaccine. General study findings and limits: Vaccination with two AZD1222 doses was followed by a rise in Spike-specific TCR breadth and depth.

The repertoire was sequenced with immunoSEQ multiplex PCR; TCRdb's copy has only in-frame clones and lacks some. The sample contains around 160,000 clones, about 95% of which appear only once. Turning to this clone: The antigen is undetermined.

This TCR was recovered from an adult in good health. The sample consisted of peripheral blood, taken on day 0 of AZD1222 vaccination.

Here the CDR3 reads CASSLGQGDNSPLHF. CDR3 nucleotides: TGTGCCAGCAGCTTGGGACAGGGAGATAATTCACCCCTCCACTTT. The chain employs TRBV5-4 and TRBJ1-6, with 7 bases aligning to TRBD1. From germline, CDR1 is SGHNT and CDR2 YYREEE (reference sequence). There are 15 residues in the CDR3. J was trimmed by 5 bases and V by 0 bases; bases with no gene match: 2.